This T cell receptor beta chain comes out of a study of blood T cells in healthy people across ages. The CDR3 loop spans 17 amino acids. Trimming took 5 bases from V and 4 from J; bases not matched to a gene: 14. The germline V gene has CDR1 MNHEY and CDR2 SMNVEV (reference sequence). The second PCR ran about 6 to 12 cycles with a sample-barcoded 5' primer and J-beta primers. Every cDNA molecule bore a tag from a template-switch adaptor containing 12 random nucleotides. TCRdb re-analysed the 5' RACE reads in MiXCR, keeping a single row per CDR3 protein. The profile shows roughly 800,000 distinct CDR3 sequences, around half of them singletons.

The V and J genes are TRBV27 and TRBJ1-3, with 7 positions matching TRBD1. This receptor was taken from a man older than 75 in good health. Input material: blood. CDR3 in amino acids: CASSPTVLTGTGNTIYF. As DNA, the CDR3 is TGTGCCAGCAGTCCAACGGTGCTGACAGGGACCGGAAACACCATATATTTT.